The clone carrying this TCR beta chain was found once. Newly diagnosed hyperthyroidism patients aged 18 to 65 years had disease lasting under 2 months. PBMCs were collected from a roughly 9.7 ml volume of fresh peripheral blood. CDR1 is SNHLY and CDR2 is FYNNEI in the germline V gene. J was trimmed by 7 bases and V by 9 bases; bases with no gene match: 9. This CDR3 is 13 amino acids long. RNA transcripts were the template for amplifying TCR beta CDR3 regions. HTBI primers were used for first-round RT-PCR of the TCR CDR3. In TCRdb, the multiplex PCR reads were re-called with MiXCR into one record per CDR3 protein. The sample shows under 300,000 distinct CDR3 sequences, 13% to 15% of them seen only once. The sample originates from a study of T cells in Graves' hyperthyroidism and ophthalmopathy.

The sample was blood. This rearrangement joins TRBV2 to TRBJ1-1; 9 bases match TRBD1. The source of this sequence is a middle-aged woman with Graves' hyperthyroidism that later progressed to Graves' ophthalmopathy. This CDR3 reads CASSGQGLNEAFF. CDR3 sequence (DNA): TGTGCCAGTTCAGGACAGGGGCTGAATGAAGCTTTCTTT.